The 14 T cell receptor beta chains given below trace back to one sample, sequenced in a study of blood T cell repertoires in COVID-19. The protocol was immunoSEQ multiplex PCR, while the TCRdb copy is restricted to in-frame clones and leaves out a portion. This table has some 60,000 clones, about three quarters appearing once. What was sequenced was peripheral blood. These receptors were collected from a man aged 25 to 40 with COVID-19, enrolled during active disease.

This sequence joins TRBV5-1 and TRBJ2-3; D gene uncertain. The CDR3 runs to 16 residues. V lost 0 bases and J 0 bases, leaving 11 bases between the germline ends. The germline CDR1 and CDR2 sequences are SGHRS and YFSETQ. The chain's CDR3 is CASSLEITRSTDTQYF. The CDR3 nucleotides are TGCGCCAGCAGCTTGGAGATCACGAGGAGCACAGATACGCAGTATTTT.

The V gene is TRBV7-2, the J gene TRBJ1-2; no firm D call. Germline V gives CDR1 SGHTA, CDR2 FQGNSA. V was pared by 1 base and J by 4 bases, with 10 bases between. The CDR3 extends over 14 amino acids. CDR3 bases: TGTGCCAGCAGCTTAGGGCTAGAGACCTATGGCTACACCTTC. It yields the protein CASSLGLETYGYTF.

This chain links TRBV28 with TRBJ1-2; TRBD1 matches at 9 bases. Trimming took 5 bases from V and 4 from J; bases not matched to a gene: 8. The CDR3 has 15 residues. CDR1 MDHEN and CDR2 SYDVKM come from the germline V gene. CDR3: CASSGGTGYGYGYTF. The DNA for the CDR3 is TGTGCCAGCAGTGGGGGGACAGGGTATGGCTATGGCTACACCTTC.

This clone showed up just a few times. The rearrangement uses TRBV6-1 and TRBJ1-5; 9 positions agree with TRBD1. Germline-derived CDR1 and CDR2 are MNHNS and SASEGT. The V and J ends lost 6 bases and 2 bases, in that order; junction bases with no gene match: 11. The CDR3 runs 17 residues. CDR3 nucleotides: TGTGCCAGCAGCGAACGGACAGGGGTGAAGGGCAATCAGCCCCAGCATTTT. Encoded protein: CASSERTGVKGNQPQHF.

The chain's CDR3 is CASSLGPGMNTEAFF. The CDR3 nucleotides are TGTGCCAGCAGCTTAGGGCCGGGGATGAACACTGAAGCTTTCTTT. This chain connects TRBV11-2 to TRBJ1-1; D uncertain. Trimming stripped 1 base from V and 0 bases from J, with 9 bases between. Germline V CDR1 and CDR2: SGHAT, FQNNGV. The CDR3 has 15 residues. Full variable domain (rest looked up from reference TRBV11-2 and TRBJ1-1): EAGVAQSPRYKIIEKRQSVAFWCNPISGHATLYWYQQILGQGPKLLIQFQNNGVVDDSQLPKDRFSAERLKGVDSTLKIQPAKLEDSAVYLCASSLGPGMNTEAFFGQGTRLTVV.

This sequence joins TRBV9 and TRBJ2-1; possible D gene TRBD2, 7 bases. This CDR3 has 15 residues. The V gene's germline CDR1 is SGDLS and CDR2 YYNGEE. Between the trimmed V and J ends, which lost 0 bases and 5 bases, there was a span of 12 bases. The CDR3 region has the DNA TGTGCCAGCAGCGTAGTGGGGGGGGCCAACAATGAGCAGTTCTTC. Encoded protein: CASSVVGGANNEQFF.

The chain carries TRBV9 and TRBJ2-3; 16 nucleotides align to TRBD2. Germline CDR1 reads SGDLS; CDR2 reads YYNGEE. The J segment lost 4 bases and the V segment lost 0 bases, leaving 2 bases of the junction unmatched. This CDR3 has 17 residues. The CDR3 region has the DNA TGTGCCAGCAGCGTAGAGGGACTAGCGGGAGGGGCAGATACGCAGTATTTT. It translates to CASSVEGLAGGADTQYF.

The chain is built from TRBV3-1 (or the pseudogene TRBV3-2) and TRBJ1-1; TRBD1 aligns across 7 bases. The CDR3 spans 14 residues. CDR1 and CDR2 from the germline V gene are LGHDT and YNNKEL (reference sequence). The V and J ends lost 2 bases and 0 bases, in that order; junction bases with no gene match: 0. The CDR3 region is CASSQTGVNTEAFF. The DNA for the CDR3 is TGTGCCAGCAGCCAAACAGGGGTGAACACTGAAGCTTTCTTT.

This clone was counted only a few times. The sample carries other DNA sequences with the same CDR3. The chain has TRBV28 and TRBJ2-5; D unresolved. V dropped 6 bases and J dropped 1 base, with 9 bases sitting between them. CDR1 is MDHEN, CDR2 SYDVKM, per germline. The CDR3 sequence is 13 residues long. CDR3 DNA sequence: TGTGCCAGCAGGAAGAACACCCAAGAGACCCAGTACTTC. It translates to CASRKNTQETQYF. Looking up the rest from reference TRBV28 and TRBJ2-5 gives the full variable domain: DVKVTQSSRYLVKRTGEKVFLECVQDMDHENMFWYRQDPGLGLRLIYFSYDVKMKEKGDIPEGYSVSREKKERFSLILESASTNQTSMYLCASRKNTQETQYFGPGTRLLVL.

The chain combines TRBV7-9 with TRBJ2-3, with TRBD2 as a possible D gene (6 bases). From germline, CDR1 is SEHNR and CDR2 FQNEAQ (reference sequence). The CDR3 is 17 amino acids. The V end was cut by 5 bases, the J end by 0 bases, with 18 bases between. The CDR3 region is CASSNFGGRRSTDTQYF. The CDR3 DNA reads as TGTGCCAGCAGCAATTTTGGAGGGAGGCGAAGCACAGATACGCAGTATTTT.

This clone is medium-sized. The rearrangement joins TRBV5-4 to TRBJ2-1; tentative D call: TRBD1 (6 bases). V was pared by 4 bases and J by 8 bases, with 13 bases between. Germline-derived CDR1 and CDR2 are SGHNT and YYREEE (reference sequence). CDR3 length: 13 residues. CDR3 coding DNA: TGTGCCAGCAGCGTTTACTCAGGGGATGAGCAGTTCTTC. Translating gives CASSVYSGDEQFF. Complete variable domain (other parts from reference TRBV5-4 and TRBJ2-1): ETGVTQSPTHLIKTRGQQVTLRCSSQSGHNTVSWYQQALGQGPQFIFQYYREEENGRGNFPPRFSGLQFPNYSSELNVNALELDDSALYLCASSVYSGDEQFFGPGTRLTVL.

J is TRBJ2-7 and V is TRBV6-2 or TRBV6-3, with TRBD1 identical over 7 bases. CDR3 size: 14 residues. The V segment lost 4 bases and the J segment 4 bases; nucleotides outside the gene matches: 7. Germline CDR1 reads MNHEY; CDR2 reads SVGEGT. The CDR3 DNA reads as TGTGCCAGCAGTTGGGGACAGCGCCTATACGAGCAGTACTTC. This translates into CASSWGQRLYEQYF.

This clone appeared a few times. This rearrangement joins TRBV28 to TRBJ2-5, with 13 bases lining up with TRBD2. Germline loops: CDR1 MDHEN, CDR2 SYDVKM. V shed 6 bases, J shed 5 bases, and the junction held 12 bases outside the gene matches. The CDR3 covers 17 residues. The DNA of the CDR3 is TGTGCCAGCAGCTCCTGGACTAGCGGGAGCACGAAGGAGACCCAGTACTTC. It encodes CASSSWTSGSTKETQYF.

This clone showed up just once. The V gene is TRBV29-1, the J gene TRBJ1-2, with TRBD1 as a possible D gene (6 bases). V shed 0 bases and J shed 4 bases, with 12 bases lying between them. Germline values: CDR1 SQVTM, CDR2 ANQGSEA. CDR3 length: 14 amino acids. CDR3 loop: CSVEDQGLGYGYTF. CDR3 bases: TGCAGCGTTGAAGATCAGGGGTTAGGCTATGGCTACACCTTC.